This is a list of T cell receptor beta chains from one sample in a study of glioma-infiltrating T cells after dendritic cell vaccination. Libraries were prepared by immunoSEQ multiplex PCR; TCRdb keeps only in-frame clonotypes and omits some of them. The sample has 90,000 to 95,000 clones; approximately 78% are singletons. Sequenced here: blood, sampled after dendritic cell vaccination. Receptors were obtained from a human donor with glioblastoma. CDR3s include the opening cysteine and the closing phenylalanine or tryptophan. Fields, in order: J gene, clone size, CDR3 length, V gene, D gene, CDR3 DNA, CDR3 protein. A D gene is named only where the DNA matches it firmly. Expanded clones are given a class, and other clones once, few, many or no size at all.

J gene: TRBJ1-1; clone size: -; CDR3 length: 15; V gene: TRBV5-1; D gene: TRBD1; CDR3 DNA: TGCGCCAGCAGCGATCCGGGACAGGGACTTACGGAAGCTTTCTTT; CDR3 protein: CASSDPGQGLTEAFF
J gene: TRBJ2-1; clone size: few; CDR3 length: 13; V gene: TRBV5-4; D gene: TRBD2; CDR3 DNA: TGTGCCAGCAGAGGCGGGAGTAATAGTGAGCAGTTCTTC; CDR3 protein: CASRGGSNSEQFF
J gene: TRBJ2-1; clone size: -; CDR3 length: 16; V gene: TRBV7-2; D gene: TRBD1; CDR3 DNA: TGTGCCAGCAGGCAGGACAGGGGAGACTCCTACAATGAGCAGTTCTTC; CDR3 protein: CASRQDRGDSYNEQFF
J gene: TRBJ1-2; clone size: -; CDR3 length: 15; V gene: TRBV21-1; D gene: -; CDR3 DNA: TGTGCCAGCAGCATTGGGGGGGCGCACAACTATGGCTACACCTTC; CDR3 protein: CASSIGGAHNYGYTF
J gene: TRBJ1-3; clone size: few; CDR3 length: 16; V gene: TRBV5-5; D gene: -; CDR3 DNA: TGTGCCAGCAGCTTGTCTTACCCACTCTCTGGAAACACCATATATTTT; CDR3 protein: CASSLSYPLSGNTIYF
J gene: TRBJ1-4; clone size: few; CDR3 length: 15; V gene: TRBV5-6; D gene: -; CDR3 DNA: TGTGCCAGCAGCTCCCCGGCGGAACTAATGATAAAACTGTTTTTT; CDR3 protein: CASSSPAELMIKLFF
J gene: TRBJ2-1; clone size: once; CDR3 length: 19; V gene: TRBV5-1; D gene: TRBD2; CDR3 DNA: TGCGCCAGCAGCATTGGGACATTGGGGACTAGCGGGAGGGCCTGGGAGCAGTTCTTC; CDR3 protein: CASSIGTLGTSGRAWEQFF
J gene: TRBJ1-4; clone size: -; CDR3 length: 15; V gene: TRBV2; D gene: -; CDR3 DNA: TGTGCCAGCAGAACAGTGAGGGGGAGTAATGAAAAACTGTTTTTT; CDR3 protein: CASRTVRGSNEKLFF
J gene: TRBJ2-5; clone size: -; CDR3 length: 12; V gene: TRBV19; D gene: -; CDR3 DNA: TGTGCCAGTAGTATGACAGCGGAGACCCAGTACTTC; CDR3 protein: CASSMTAETQYF
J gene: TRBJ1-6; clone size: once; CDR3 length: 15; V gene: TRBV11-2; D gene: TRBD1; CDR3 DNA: TGTGCCAGCAGCTTGGTTGGACAGGGCTATTCACCCCTCCACTTT; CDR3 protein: CASSLVGQGYSPLHF
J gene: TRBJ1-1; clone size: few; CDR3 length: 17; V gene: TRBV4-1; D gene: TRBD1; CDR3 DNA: TGCGCCAGCAGCCGAGATGGGACAGGGGGCGATAGGACTGAAGCTTTCTTT; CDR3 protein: CASSRDGTGGDRTEAFF
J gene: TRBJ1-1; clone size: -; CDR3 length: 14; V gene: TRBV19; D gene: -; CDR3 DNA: TGTGCCAGTAGTATCGGGGGGACGAACACTGAAGCTTTCTTT; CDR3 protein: CASSIGGTNTEAFF
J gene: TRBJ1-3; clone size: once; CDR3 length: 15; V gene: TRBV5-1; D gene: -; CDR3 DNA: TGCGCCAGCAGCTTGGACAGTTTCTCTGGAAACACCATATATTTT; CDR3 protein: CASSLDSFSGNTIYF
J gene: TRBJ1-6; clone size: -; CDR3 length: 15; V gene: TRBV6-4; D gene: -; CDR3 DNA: TGTGCCAGCAGTGACCACAGTTCCTATAATTCACCCCTCCACTTT; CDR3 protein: CASSDHSSYNSPLHF
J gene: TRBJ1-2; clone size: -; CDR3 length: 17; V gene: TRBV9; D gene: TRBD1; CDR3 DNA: TGTGCCAGCAGCGAACGGACAGGGGCTCAAGCTAACTATGGCTACACCTTC; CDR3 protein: CASSERTGAQANYGYTF
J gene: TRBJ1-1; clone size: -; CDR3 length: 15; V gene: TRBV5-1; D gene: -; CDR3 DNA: TGCGCCAGCAGCCTAAATGTAGGGGTGAACACTGAAGCTTTCTTT; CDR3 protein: CASSLNVGVNTEAFF
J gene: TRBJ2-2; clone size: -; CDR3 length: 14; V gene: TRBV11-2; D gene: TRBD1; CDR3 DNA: TGTGCCAGCAGCTTGGACAGGACCTCCGGGGAGCTGTTTTTT; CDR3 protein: CASSLDRTSGELFF
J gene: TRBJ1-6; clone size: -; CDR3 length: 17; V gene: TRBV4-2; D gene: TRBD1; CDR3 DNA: TGTGCCAGCAGCCAATTAGCGACAGGGGGAAATAATTCACCCCTCCACTTT; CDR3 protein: CASSQLATGGNNSPLHF
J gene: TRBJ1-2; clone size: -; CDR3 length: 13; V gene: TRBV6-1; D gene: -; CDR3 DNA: TGTGCCAGCAGTTTACAGGGATACTATGGCTACACCTTC; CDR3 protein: CASSLQGYYGYTF
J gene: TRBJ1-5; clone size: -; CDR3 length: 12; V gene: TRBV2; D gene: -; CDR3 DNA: TGTGCCAGCAGTGCCCAAAATCAGCCCCAGCATTTT; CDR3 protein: CASSAQNQPQHF
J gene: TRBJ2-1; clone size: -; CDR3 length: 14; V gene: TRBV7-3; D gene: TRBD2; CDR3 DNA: TGTGCCAGCAGCTCAACGGGAGCGGGGAATGAGCAGTTCTTC; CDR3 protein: CASSSTGAGNEQFF
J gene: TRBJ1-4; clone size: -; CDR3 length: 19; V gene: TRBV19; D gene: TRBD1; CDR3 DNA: TGTGCCAGTAGTACGCAATCCTTCCCTACAGGGGGAGAACGTGAAAAACTGTTTTTT; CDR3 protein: CASSTQSFPTGGEREKLFF
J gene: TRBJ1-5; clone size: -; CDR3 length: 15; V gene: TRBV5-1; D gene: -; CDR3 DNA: TGCGCCAGCAGCCCATCCCCGGGGAGCAATCAGCCCCAGCATTTT; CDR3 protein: CASSPSPGSNQPQHF
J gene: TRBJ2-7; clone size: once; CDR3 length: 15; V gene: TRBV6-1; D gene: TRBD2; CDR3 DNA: TGTGCCAGCAGCGTGAACAGCGGGGCGATCTACGAGCAGTACTTC; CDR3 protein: CASSVNSGAIYEQYF
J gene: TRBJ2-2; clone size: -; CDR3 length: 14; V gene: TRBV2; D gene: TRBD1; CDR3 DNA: TGTGCCAGCGGGACAGGGGGCAGGTCCGGGGAGCTGTTTTTT; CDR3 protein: CASGTGGRSGELFF
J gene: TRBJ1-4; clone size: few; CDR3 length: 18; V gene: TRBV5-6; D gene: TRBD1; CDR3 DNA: TGTGCCAGCAGCTTACGAGGGGGCGCGGGAGGCGCTAATGAAAAACTGTTTTTT; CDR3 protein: CASSLRGGAGGANEKLFF
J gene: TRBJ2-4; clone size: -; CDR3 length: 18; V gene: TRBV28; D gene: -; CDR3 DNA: TGTGCCAGCAGGGTGGTGGGGGAGGTGGACGGAGCCAAAAACATTCAGTACTTC; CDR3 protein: CASRVVGEVDGAKNIQYF
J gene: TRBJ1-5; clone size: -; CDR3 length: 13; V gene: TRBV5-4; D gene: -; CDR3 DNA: TGTGCCAGCAGGAGAGGGCCTAATCAGCCCCAGCATTTT; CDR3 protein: CASRRGPNQPQHF
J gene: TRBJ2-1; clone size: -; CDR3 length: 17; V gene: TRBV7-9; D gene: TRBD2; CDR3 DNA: TGTGCCAGCAGCCGTCGACTAGCGGGGGGAATAGGTAATGAGCAGTTCTTC; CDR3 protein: CASSRRLAGGIGNEQFF
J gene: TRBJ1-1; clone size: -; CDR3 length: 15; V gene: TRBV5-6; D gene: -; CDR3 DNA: TGTGCCAGCAGCTTGTTCGGGGTTCTGGACACTGAAGCTTTCTTT; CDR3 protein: CASSLFGVLDTEAFF
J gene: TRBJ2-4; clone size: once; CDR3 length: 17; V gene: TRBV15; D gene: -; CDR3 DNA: TGTGCCACCAGCAGAGATCAAGGGGGAGGGGGCAAAAACATTCAGTACTTC; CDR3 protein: CATSRDQGGGGKNIQYF
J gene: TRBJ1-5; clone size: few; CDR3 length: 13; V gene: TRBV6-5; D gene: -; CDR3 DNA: TGTGCCAGCAGGACAGTGCAAGGCCAGCCCCAGCATTTT; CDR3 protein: CASRTVQGQPQHF
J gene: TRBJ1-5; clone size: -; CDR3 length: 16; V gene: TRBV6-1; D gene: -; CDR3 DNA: TGTGCCAGCAGTGGAGTTGCGGTAGGTAGCAATCAGCCCCAGCATTTT; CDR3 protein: CASSGVAVGSNQPQHF